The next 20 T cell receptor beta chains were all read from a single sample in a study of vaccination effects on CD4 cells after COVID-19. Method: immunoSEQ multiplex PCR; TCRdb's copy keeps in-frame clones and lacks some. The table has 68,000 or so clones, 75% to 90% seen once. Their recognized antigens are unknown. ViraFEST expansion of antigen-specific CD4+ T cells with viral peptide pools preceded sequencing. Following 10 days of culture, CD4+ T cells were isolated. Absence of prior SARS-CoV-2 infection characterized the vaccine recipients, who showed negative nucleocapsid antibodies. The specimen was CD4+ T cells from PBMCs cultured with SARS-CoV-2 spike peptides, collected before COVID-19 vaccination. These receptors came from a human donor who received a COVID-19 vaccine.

CDR3 sequence: CASKTGGRETQYF. Written as DNA, the CDR3 is TGTGCCAGCAAGACAGGGGGAAGAGAGACCCAGTACTTC. The genes are TRBV6-5 and TRBJ2-5, with TRBD1 identical over 9 bases. The CDR3 is 13 residues long. After removal of 7 bases from V and 4 bases from J, the junction contained 4 bases not matched to a gene. The germline gives CDR1 MNHEY, CDR2 SVGAGI.

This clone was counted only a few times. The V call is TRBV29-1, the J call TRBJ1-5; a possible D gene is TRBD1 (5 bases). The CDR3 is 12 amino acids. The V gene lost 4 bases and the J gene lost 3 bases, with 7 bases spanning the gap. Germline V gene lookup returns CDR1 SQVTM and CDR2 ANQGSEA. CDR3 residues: CSVGGTNQPQHF. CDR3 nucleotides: TGCAGCGTTGGAGGGACCAATCAGCCCCAGCATTTT.

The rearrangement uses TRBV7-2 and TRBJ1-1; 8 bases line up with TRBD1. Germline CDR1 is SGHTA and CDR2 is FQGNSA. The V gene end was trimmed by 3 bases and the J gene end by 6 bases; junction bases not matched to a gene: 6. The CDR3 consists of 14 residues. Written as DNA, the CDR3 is TGTGCCAGCAGCTTCTCAGGGGGCTTACCTGAAGCTTTCTTT. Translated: CASSFSGGLPEAFF.

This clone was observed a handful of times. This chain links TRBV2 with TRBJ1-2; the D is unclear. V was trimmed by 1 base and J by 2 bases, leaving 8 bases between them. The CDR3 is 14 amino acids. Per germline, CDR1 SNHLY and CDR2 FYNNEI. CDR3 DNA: TGTGCCAGCAGTGAAGTCGGACTCAACTATGGCTACACCTTC. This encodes CASSEVGLNYGYTF.

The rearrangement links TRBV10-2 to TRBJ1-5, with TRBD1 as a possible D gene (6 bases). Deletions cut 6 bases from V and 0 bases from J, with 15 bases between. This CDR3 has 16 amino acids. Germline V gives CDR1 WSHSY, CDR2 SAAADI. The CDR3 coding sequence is TGCGCCAGCAGCACGGACAGACTTTATAGCAATCAGCCCCAGCATTTT. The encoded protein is CASSTDRLYSNQPQHF.

In DNA form, the CDR3 reads TGTGCCAGCAGCCGGTCCCGGGAGACCCAGTACTTC. Its protein is CASSRSRETQYF. The chain couples TRBV6-6 to TRBJ2-5; no reliable D call. The CDR3 runs 12 residues. Trimming shortened V by 6 bases and J by 5 bases, and 10 bases separated the two germline ends. Germline V gene sequence: CDR1 MNHNY, CDR2 SVGAGI (reference sequence).

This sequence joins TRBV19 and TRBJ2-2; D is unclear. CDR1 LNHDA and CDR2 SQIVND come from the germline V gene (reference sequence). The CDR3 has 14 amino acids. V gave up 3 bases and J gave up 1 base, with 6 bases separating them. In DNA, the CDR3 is TGTGCCAGTAGTATTCCTATGAACACCGGGGAGCTGTTTTTT. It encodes CASSIPMNTGELFF. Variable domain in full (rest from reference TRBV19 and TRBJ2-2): DGGITQSPKYLFRKEGQNVTLSCEQNLNHDAMYWYRQDPGQGLRLIYYSQIVNDFQKGDIAEGYSVSREKKESFPLTVTSAQKNPTAFYLCASSIPMNTGELFFGEGSRLTVL.

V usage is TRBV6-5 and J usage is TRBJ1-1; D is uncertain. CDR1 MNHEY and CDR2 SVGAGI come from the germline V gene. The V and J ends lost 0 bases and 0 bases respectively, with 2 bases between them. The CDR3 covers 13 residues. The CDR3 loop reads CASSYSVNTEAFF. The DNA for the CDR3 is TGTGCCAGCAGTTACTCAGTGAACACTGAAGCTTTCTTT.

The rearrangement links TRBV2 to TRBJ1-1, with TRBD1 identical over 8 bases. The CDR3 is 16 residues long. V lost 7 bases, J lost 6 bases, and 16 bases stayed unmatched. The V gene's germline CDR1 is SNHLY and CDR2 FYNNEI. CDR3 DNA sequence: TGTGCCAGCATAATGCAGGGGGCGCGATCAACACCTGAAGCTTTCTTT. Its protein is CASIMQGARSTPEAFF.

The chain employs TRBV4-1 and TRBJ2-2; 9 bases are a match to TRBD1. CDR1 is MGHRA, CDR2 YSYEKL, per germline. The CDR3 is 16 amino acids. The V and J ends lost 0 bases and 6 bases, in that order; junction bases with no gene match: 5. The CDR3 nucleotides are TGCGCCAGCAGCCAAGATCCGGGACAGGGTGCCGGGGAGCTGTTTTTT. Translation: CASSQDPGQGAGELFF.

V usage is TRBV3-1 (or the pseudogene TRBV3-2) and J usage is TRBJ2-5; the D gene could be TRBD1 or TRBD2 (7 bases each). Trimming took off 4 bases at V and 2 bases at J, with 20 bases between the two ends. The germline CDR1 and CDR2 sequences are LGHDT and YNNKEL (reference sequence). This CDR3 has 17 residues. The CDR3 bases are TGTGCCAGCAGCCCAAACACCGACAGGGAGGGACAAGAGACCCAGTACTTC. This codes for CASSPNTDREGQETQYF.

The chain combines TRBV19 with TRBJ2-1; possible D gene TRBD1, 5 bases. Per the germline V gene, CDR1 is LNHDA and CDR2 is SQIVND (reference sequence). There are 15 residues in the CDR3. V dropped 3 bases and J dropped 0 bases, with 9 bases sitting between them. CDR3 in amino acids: CASSIARVSYNEQFF. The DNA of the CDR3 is TGTGCCAGTAGTATCGCCAGGGTCTCCTACAATGAGCAGTTCTTC.

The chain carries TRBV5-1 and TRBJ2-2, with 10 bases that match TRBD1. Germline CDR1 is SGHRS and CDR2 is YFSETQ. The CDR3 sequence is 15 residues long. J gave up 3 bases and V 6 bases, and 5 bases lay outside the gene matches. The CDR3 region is CASTPGTGDTGELFF. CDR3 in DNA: TGCGCCAGCACCCCCGGGACAGGGGACACCGGGGAGCTGTTTTTT.

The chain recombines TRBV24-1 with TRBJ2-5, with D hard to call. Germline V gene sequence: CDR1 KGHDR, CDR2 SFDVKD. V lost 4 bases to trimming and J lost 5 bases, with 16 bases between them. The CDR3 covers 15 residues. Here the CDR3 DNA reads TGTGCCACCAGTGACCCGGACGGACCGGGCGAGACCCAGTACTTC. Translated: CATSDPDGPGETQYF.

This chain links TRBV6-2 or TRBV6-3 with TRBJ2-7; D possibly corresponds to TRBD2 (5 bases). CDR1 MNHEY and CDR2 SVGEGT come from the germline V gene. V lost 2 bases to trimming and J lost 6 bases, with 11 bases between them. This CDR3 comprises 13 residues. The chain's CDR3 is CASSYPGFREQYV. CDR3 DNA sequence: TGTGCCAGCAGTTACCCGGGATTTCGCGAGCAGTACGTC.

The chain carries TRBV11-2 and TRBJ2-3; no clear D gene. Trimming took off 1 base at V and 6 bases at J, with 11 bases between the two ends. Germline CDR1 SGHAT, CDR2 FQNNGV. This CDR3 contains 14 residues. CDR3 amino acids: CASSLVYRADTQYF. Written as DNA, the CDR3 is TGTGCCAGCAGCTTAGTATACCGGGCGGATACGCAGTATTTT.

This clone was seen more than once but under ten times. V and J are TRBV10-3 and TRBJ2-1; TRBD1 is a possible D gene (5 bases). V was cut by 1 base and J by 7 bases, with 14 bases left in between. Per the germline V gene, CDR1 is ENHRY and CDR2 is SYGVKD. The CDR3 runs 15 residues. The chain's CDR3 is CAISEFAAGSNEQFF. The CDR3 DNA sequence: TGTGCCATCAGTGAGTTCGCGGCAGGGTCGAATGAGCAGTTCTTC.

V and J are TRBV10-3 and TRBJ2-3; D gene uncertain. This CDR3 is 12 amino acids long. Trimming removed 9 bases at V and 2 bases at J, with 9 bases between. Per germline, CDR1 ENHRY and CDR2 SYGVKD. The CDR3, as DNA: TGTGCCATAGCTGCTCACACAGATACGCAGTATTTT. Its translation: CAIAAHTDTQYF.

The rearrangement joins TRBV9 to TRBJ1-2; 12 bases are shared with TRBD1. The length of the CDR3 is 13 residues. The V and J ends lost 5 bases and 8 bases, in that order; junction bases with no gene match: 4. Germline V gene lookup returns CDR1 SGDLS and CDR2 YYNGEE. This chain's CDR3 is CASSGDRGHGYTF. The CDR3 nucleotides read TGTGCCAGCAGTGGGGACAGGGGGCACGGCTACACCTTC.

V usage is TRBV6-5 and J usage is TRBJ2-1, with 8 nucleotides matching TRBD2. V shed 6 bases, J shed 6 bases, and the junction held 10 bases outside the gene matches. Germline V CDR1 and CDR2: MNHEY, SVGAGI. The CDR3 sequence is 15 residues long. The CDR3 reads CASSTGLGAPNEQFF. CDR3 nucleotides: TGTGCCAGCAGCACGGGACTAGGTGCCCCCAATGAGCAGTTCTTC.